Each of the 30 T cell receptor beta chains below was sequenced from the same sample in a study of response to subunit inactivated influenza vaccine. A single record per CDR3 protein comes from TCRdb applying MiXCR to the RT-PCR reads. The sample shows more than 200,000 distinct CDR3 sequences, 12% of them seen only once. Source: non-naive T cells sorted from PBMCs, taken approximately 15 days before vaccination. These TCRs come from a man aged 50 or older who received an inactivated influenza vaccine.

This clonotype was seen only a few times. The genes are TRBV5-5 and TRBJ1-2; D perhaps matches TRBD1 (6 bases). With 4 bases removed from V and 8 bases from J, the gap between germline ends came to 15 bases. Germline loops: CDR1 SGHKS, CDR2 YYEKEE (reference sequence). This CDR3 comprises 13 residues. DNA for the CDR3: TGTGCCAGCAGCCCCGCCAGGGGTTACGGCTACACCTTC. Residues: CASSPARGYGYTF.

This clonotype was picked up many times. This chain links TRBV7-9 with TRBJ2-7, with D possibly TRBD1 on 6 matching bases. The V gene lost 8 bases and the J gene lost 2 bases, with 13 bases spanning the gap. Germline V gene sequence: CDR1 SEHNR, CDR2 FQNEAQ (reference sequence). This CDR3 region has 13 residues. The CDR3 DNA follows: TGTGCCAGCGGCCTAACAGGGCCCTACGAGCAGTACTTC. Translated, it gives CASGLTGPYEQYF.

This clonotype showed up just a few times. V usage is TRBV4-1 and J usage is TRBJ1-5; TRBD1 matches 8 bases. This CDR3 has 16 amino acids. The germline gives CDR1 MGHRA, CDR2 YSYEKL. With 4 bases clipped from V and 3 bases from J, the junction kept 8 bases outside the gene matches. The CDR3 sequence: CASSPYGTGDNQPQHF. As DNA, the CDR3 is TGCGCCAGCAGCCCTTACGGGACAGGCGACAATCAGCCCCAGCATTTT.

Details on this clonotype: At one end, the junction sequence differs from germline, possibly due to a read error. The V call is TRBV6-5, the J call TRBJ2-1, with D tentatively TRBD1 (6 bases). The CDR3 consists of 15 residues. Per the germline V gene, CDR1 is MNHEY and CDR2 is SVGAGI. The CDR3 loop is CTSSYGDTSYNEQFF. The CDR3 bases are TGTACCAGCAGTTACGGGGACACCTCCTACAATGAGCAGTTCTTC.

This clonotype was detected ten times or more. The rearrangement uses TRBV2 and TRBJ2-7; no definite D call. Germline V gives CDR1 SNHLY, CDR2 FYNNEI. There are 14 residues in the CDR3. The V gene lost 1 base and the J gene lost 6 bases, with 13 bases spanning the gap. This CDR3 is CASSEVGQAGEQYF. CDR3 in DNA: TGTGCCAGCAGTGAAGTCGGCCAGGCAGGCGAGCAGTACTTC.

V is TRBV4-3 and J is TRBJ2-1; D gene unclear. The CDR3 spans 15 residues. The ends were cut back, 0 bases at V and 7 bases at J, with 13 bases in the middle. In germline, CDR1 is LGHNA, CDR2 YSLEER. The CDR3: CASSQDYTPRNEQFF. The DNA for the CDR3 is TGCGCCAGCAGCCAAGACTATACCCCCCGGAATGAGCAGTTCTTC.

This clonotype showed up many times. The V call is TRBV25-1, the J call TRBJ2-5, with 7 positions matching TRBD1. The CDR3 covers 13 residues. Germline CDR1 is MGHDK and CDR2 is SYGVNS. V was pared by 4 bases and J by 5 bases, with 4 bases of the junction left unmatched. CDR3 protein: CASSGQGLETQYF. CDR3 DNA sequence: TGTGCCAGCAGTGGACAGGGTTTGGAGACCCAGTACTTC.

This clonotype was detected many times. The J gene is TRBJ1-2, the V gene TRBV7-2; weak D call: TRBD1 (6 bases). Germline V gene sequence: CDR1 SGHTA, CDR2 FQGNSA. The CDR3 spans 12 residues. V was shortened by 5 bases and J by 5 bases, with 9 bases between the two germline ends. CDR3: CASSNTGYGYTF. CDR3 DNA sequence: TGTGCCAGCAGCAACACAGGGTATGGCTACACCTTC.

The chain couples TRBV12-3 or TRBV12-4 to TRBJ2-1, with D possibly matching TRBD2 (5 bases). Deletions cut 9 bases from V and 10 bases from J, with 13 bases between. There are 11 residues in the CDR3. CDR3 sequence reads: CASKRDSEQFF. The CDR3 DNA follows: TGTGCCAGTAAACGGGATTCCGAGCAGTTCTTC.

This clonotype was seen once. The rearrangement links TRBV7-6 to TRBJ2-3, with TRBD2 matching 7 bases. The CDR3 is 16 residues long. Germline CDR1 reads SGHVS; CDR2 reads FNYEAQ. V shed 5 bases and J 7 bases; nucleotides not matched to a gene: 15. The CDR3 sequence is CASSPRASGGEYTQYF. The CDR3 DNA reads TGTGCCAGCAGCCCCAGGGCTAGCGGAGGCGAATATACGCAGTATTTT. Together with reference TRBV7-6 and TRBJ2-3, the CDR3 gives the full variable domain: GAGVSQSPRYKVTKRGQDVALRCDPISGHVSLYWYRQALGQGPEFLTYFNYEAQQDKSGLPNDRFSAERPEGSISTLTIQRTEQRDSAMYRCASSPRASGGEYTQYFGPGTRLTVL.

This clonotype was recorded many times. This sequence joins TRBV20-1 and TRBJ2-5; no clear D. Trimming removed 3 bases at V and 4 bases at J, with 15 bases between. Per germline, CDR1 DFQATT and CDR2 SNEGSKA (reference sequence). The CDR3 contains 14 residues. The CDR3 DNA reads TGCAGTGCTAGTCCCCCCCCACTTAGAGAGACCCAGTACTTC. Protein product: CSASPPPLRETQYF.

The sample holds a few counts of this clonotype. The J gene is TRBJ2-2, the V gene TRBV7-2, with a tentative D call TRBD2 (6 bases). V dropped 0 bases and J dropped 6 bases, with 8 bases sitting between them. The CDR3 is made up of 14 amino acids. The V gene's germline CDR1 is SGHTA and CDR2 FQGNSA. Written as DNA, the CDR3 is TGTGCCAGCAGCTTAGCGGAGGGAGCCGGGGAGCTGTTTTTT. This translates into CASSLAEGAGELFF.

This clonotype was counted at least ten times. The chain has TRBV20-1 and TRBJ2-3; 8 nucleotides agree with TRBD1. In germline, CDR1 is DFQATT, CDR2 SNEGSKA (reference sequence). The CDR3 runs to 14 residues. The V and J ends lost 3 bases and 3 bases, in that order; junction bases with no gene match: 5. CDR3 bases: TGCAGTGCTAGGGCCGGACAGGGAACAGATACGCAGTATTTT. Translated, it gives CSARAGQGTDTQYF.

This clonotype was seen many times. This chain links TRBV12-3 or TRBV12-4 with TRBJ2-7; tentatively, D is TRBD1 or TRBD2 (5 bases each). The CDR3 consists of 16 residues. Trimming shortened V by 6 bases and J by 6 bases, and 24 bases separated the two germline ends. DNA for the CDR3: TGTGCCAGCAGCCCCACGTGGGGCTCGGGGATGCGCGAGCAGTACTTC. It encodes CASSPTWGSGMREQYF.

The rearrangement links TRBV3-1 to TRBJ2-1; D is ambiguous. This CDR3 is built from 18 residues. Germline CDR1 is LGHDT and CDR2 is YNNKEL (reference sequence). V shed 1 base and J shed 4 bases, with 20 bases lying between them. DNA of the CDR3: TGTGCCAGCAGCCAAGGGTACAGAGGTTTTAGTCCATACAATGAGCAGTTCTTC. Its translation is CASSQGYRGFSPYNEQFF.

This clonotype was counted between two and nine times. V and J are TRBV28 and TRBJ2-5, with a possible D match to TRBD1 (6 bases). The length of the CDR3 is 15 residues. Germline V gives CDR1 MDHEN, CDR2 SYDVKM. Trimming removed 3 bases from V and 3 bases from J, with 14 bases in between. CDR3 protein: CASSFRWTDEETQYF. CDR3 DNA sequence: TGTGCCAGCAGTTTTCGGTGGACAGATGAAGAGACCCAGTACTTC. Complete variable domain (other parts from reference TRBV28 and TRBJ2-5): DVKVTQSSRYLVKRTGEKVFLECVQDMDHENMFWYRQDPGLGLRLIYFSYDVKMKEKGDIPEGYSVSREKKERFSLILESASTNQTSMYLCASSFRWTDEETQYFGPGTRLLVL.

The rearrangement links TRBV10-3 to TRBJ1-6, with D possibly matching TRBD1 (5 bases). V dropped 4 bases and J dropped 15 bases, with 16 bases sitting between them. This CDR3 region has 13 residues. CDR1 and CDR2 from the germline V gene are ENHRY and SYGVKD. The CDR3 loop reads CAISAQGVGDLHF. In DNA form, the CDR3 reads TGTGCCATCAGTGCCCAGGGAGTTGGTGACCTCCACTTT.

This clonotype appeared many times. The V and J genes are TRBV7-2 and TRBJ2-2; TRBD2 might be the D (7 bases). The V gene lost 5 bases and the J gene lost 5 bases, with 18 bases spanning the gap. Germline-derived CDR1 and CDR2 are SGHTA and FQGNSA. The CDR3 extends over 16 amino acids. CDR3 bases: TGTGCCAGCAGCCCCCGAGGCGGGGGCCGGACCGGGGAGCTGTTTTTT. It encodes CASSPRGGGRTGELFF. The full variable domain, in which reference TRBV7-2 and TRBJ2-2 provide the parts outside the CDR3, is GAGVSQSPSNKVTEKGKDVELRCDPISGHTALYWYRQSLGQGLEFLIYFQGNSAPDKSGLPSDRFSAERTGGSVSTLTIQRTQQEDSAVYLCASSPRGGGRTGELFFGEGSRLTVL.

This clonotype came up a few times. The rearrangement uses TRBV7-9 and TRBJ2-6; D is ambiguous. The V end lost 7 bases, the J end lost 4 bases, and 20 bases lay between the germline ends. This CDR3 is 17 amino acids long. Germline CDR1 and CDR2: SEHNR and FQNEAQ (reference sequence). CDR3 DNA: TGTGCCAGCAACATTAGGAACGGCTCGTGGGGGGCCAACGTCCTGACTTTC. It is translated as CASNIRNGSWGANVLTF.

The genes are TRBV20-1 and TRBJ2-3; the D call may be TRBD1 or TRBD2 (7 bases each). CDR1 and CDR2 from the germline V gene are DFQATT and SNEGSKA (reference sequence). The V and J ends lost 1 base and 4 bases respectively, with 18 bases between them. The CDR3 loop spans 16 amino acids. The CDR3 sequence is CSARGQGGRVSDTQYF. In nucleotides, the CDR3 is TGCAGTGCTAGAGGACAGGGTGGGAGGGTTTCAGATACGCAGTATTTT.

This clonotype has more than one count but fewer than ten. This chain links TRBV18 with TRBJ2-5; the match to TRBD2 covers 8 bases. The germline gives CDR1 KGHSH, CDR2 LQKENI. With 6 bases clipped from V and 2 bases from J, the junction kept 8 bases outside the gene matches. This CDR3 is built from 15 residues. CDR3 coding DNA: TGTGCCAGCTCCTCTTTGCGGGGGGAACAAGAGACCCAGTACTTC. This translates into CASSSLRGEQETQYF.

DNA of the CDR3: TGCAGTGCTAGATCGGGGTTCGAGCAGTACTTC. Translated, it gives CSARSGFEQYF. The gene calls are TRBV20-1 and TRBJ2-7; D is perhaps TRBD2 (5 bases). CDR3 size: 11 residues. Germline values: CDR1 DFQATT, CDR2 SNEGSKA (reference sequence). Deletions cut 2 bases from V and 6 bases from J, with 8 bases between.

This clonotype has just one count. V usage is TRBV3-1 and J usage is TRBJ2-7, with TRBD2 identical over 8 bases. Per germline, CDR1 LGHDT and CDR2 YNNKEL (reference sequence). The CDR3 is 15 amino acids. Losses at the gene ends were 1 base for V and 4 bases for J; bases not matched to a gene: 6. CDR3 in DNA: TGTGCCAGCAGCCAAGGGGTAGCGGGATTATACGAGCAGTACTTC. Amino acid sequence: CASSQGVAGLYEQYF.

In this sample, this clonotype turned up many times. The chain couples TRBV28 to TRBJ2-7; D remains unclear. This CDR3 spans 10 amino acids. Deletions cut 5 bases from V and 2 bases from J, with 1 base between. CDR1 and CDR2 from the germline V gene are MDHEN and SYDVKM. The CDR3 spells CASSTYEQYF. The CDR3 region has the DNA TGTGCCAGCAGTACCTACGAGCAGTACTTC. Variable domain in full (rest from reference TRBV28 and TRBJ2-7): DVKVTQSSRYLVKRTGEKVFLECVQDMDHENMFWYRQDPGLGLRLIYFSYDVKMKEKGDIPEGYSVSREKKERFSLILESASTNQTSMYLCASSTYEQYFGPGTRLTVT.

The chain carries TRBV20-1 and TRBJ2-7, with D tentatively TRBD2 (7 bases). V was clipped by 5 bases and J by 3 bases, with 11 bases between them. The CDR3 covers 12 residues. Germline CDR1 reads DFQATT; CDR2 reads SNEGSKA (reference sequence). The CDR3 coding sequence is TGCAGTGCTCCCGGGGGGCTCTACGAGCAGTACTTC. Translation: CSAPGGLYEQYF.

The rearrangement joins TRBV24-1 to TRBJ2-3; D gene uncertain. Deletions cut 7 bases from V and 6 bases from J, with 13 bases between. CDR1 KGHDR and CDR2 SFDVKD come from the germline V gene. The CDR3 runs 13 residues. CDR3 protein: CATSPAFVDTQYF. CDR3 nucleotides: TGTGCCACCAGCCCGGCATTTGTTGATACGCAGTATTTT.

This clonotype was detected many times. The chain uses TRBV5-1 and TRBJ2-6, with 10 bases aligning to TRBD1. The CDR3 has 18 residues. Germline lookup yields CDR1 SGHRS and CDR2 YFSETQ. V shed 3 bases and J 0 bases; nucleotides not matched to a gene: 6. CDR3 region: CASSYGQGVGSGANVLTF. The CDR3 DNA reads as TGCGCCAGCAGCTATGGACAGGGGGTAGGCTCTGGGGCCAACGTCCTGACTTTC.

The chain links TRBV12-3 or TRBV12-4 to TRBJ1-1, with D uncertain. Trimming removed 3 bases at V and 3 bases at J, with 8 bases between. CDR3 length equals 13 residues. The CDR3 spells CASSFKRYTEAFF. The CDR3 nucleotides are TGTGCCAGCAGTTTCAAACGATACACTGAAGCTTTCTTT.

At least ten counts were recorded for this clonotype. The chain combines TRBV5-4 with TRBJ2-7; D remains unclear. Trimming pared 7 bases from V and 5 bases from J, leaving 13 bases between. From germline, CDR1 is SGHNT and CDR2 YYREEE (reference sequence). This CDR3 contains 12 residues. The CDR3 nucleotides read TGTGCCAGCCAAGGTGGAACCCACGAGCAGTACTTC. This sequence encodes CASQGGTHEQYF.

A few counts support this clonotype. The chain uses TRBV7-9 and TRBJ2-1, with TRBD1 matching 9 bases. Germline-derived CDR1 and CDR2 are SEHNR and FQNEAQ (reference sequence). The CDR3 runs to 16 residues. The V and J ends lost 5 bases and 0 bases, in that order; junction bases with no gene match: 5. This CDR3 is CASSPPGQGSYNEQFF. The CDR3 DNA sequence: TGTGCCAGCAGCCCGCCGGGACAGGGCTCCTACAATGAGCAGTTCTTC.